This TCR beta chain was recorded in a study of T cell responses to AZD1222 COVID-19 vaccine. Study conclusions and caveats: Once two AZD1222 doses were given, Spike-specific TCR breadth and depth went up.

Only in-frame clones appear in the TCRdb table, and some are missing; sequencing was by immunoSEQ multiplex PCR. The sample carries around 140,000 clones, about 89% recorded once. The CDR3 has 16 residues. The V segment lost 4 bases and the J segment 2 bases; nucleotides outside the gene matches: 6. In germline, CDR1 is MDHEN, CDR2 SYDVKM. To note about this clone: Its specificity is not known.

The clonotype was recovered from an adult who received the MenACWY meningococcal vaccine as a control. This chain links TRBV28 with TRBJ2-2, with 8 positions matching TRBD2. This material consisted of peripheral blood, taken 28 days after the second dose of the MenACWY control vaccine. This CDR3 reads CASSSGLAGNTGELFF. Here the CDR3 DNA reads TGTGCCAGCAGTTCAGGGCTAGCGGGTAACACCGGGGAGCTGTTTTTT. Looking up the rest from reference TRBV28 and TRBJ2-2 gives the full variable domain: DVKVTQSSRYLVKRTGEKVFLECVQDMDHENMFWYRQDPGLGLRLIYFSYDVKMKEKGDIPEGYSVSREKKERFSLILESASTNQTSMYLCASSSGLAGNTGELFFGEGSRLTVL.